Listed below are T cell receptor beta chains from one sample, sequenced in a study of lymphopenia after photon versus proton radiotherapy. Clones were read by immunoSEQ multiplex PCR, and TCRdb kept only the in-frame ones, dropping some. The sample lists 50,000 to 60,000 clones; around 90% were seen once. Sample: peripheral blood, taken from a patient treated with photon-based radiotherapy. These TCRs come from a middle-aged woman with cholangiocarcinoma. Each CDR3 is given with its conserved first and last residue. The D gene is left open where the match is weak. Some rows have no size entry. The others give once, few or many, or a class for an expanded clone.

J | D | size | V | CDR3 | DNA
TRBJ2-4 | TRBD1 | once | TRBV9 | CASSVDSGQGNIQYF | TGTGCCAGCAGCGTAGACAGCGGACAGGGGAACATTCAGTACTTC
TRBJ1-2 | TRBD1 | - | TRBV2 | CASKGTGPIYGYTF | TGTGCCAGCAAGGGGACAGGGCCTATCTATGGCTACACCTTC
TRBJ2-1 | TRBD2 | - | TRBV7-7 | CASSFEGAGSEQFF | TGTGCTAGCAGCTTTGAGGGAGCGGGGTCAGAGCAGTTCTTC
TRBJ1-2 | - | - | TRBV30 | CAWKSRRAGGYTF | TGTGCCTGGAAAAGTCGCCGGGCGGGTGGCTACACCTTC
TRBJ1-1 | TRBD1 | - | TRBV18 | CASSLSIGTGMNTEAFF | TGTGCCAGCTCACTTTCCATCGGGACAGGGATGAACACTGAAGCTTTCTTT
TRBJ2-7 | - | - | TRBV7-9 | CASSLNPPGWMSYEQYF | TGTGCCAGCAGTCTCAATCCTCCTGGATGGATGTCCTACGAGCAGTACTTC
TRBJ2-5 | - | - | TRBV7-2 | CASSSFQGSRETQYF | TGTGCCAGCAGCTCCTTTCAGGGAAGTAGAGAGACCCAGTACTTC
TRBJ2-2 | - | - | TRBV11-2 | CASSTGADTGELFF | TGTGCCAGCAGTACCGGGGCAGACACCGGGGAGCTGTTTTTT
TRBJ1-5 | - | - | TRBV28 | CASSSSGGSNQPQHF | TGTGCCAGCAGTTCCTCCGGCGGTAGCAATCAGCCCCAGCATTTT
TRBJ2-7 | - | - | TRBV6-5 | CASSFIYEQYF | TGTGCCAGCAGTTTCATCTACGAGCAGTACTTC
TRBJ2-7 | - | few | TRBV6-5 | CASNSAGREQYF | TGTGCCAGCAATTCGGCAGGGCGCGAGCAGTACTTC
TRBJ1-2 | - | - | TRBV28 | CASSLNGGPNYGYTF | TGTGCCAGCAGCCTTAACGGGGGCCCTAACTATGGCTACACCTTC
TRBJ2-1 | TRBD2 | once | TRBV5-1 | CASSSGLAGSYNEQFF | TGCGCCAGCAGCTCTGGACTAGCGGGTTCCTACAATGAGCAGTTCTTC
TRBJ1-2 | - | once | TRBV30 | CAWRTGRGYTF | TGTGCCTGGAGGACAGGTCGGGGCTACACCTTC
TRBJ2-7 | TRBD2 | once | TRBV7-3 | CASSLSGGAYEQYF | TGTGCCAGCAGCTTAAGCGGGGGGGCTTACGAGCAGTACTTC
TRBJ2-5 | - | - | TRBV11-2 | CASSLGDDAPTEETQYF | TGTGCCAGCAGCTTAGGGGACGACGCGCCCACGGAAGAGACCCAGTACTTC
TRBJ2-7 | TRBD2 | - | TRBV5-8 | CASSHSGRLEQYF | TGTGCCAGCAGCCACAGCGGGAGGTTGGAGCAGTACTTC
TRBJ1-3 | TRBD1 | once | TRBV7-2 | CASSVTTGGERNTIYF | TGTGCCAGCAGCGTTACTACAGGGGGTGAAAGAAACACCATATATTTT
TRBJ2-3 | TRBD2 | - | TRBV19 | CASRDGGAGADTQYF | TGTGCCAGTCGCGACGGGGGGGCCGGGGCAGATACGCAGTATTTT
TRBJ2-5 | - | - | TRBV9 | CASSVSGGAGETQYF | TGTGCCAGCAGCGTAAGTGGTGGCGCGGGGGAGACCCAGTACTTC
TRBJ2-1 | - | - | TRBV6-1 | CASSGTNLYNEQFF | TGTGCCAGCAGTGGGACTAACCTTTACAATGAGCAGTTCTTC
TRBJ1-6 | - | - | TRBV11-2 | CASSPGERRRSPLHF | TGTGCCAGCAGCCCCGGGGAAAGGAGACGTTCACCCCTCCACTTT
TRBJ1-6 | - | - | TRBV5-5 | CASSATDRNLDGPLHF | TGTGCCAGCAGCGCAACCGACAGGAACCTTGATGGGCCCCTCCACTTT
TRBJ2-1 | - | - | TRBV9 | CASSGTSYNEQFF | TGTGCCAGCAGCGGGACTTCCTACAATGAGCAGTTCTTC
TRBJ1-1 | TRBD1 | - | TRBV2 | CASSVDRDLSEAFF | TGTGCCAGCAGTGTGGACAGGGACCTGAGTGAAGCTTTCTTT
TRBJ2-2 | TRBD1 | - | TRBV19 | CASTQRTGGWNTGELFF | TGTGCCAGTACCCAAAGAACAGGGGGCTGGAACACCGGGGAGCTGTTTTTT
TRBJ2-6 | - | - | TRBV12-5 | CASGLNAAGQSRANVLTF | TGTGCTAGTGGTCTGAATGCTGCAGGACAAAGTCGGGCCAACGTCCTGACTTTC
TRBJ2-7 | - | - | TRBV5-5 | CASSLDVRTYEQYF | TGTGCCAGCAGCTTGGACGTCAGAACCTACGAGCAGTACTTC
TRBJ2-1 | - | once | TRBV11-2 | CASSLGGAGYNEQFF | TGTGCCAGCAGCTTAGGAGGGGCAGGCTACAATGAGCAGTTCTTC